The 17 T cell receptor beta chains in this list originate from one sample, sequenced in a study of blood T cell repertoires in COVID-19. The data were produced by immunoSEQ multiplex PCR, yet TCRdb's version contains in-frame clones alone and is incomplete. This table has under 55,000 clones, about nine tenths appearing once. The material sequenced was peripheral blood. The origin of the receptors is a human donor in a cohort sampled during active COVID-19.

The CDR3 DNA follows: TGTGCCTGGAGGATGGGCCTAGCGGGGGGCGGGGATACGCAGTATTTT. It codes for CAWRMGLAGGGDTQYF. The chain uses TRBV30 and TRBJ2-3, with 11 bases that match TRBD2. Germline-derived CDR1 and CDR2 are GTSNPN and SVGIG (reference sequence). The junction had 11 bases not matched to a gene; V was cut back by 3 bases and J by 6 bases. CDR3 length: 16 amino acids.

This CDR3 is CASSGQVGLAVTYEQYF. The CDR3 nucleotides read TGTGCCAGCTCCGGACAGGTAGGACTAGCGGTAACCTACGAGCAGTACTTC. The rearrangement joins TRBV18 to TRBJ2-7, with 10 bases identical to TRBD2. The junction had 13 bases not matched to a gene; V was cut back by 6 bases and J by 2 bases. From germline, CDR1 is KGHSH and CDR2 LQKENI. This CDR3 spans 17 amino acids.

J is TRBJ2-1 and V is TRBV7-9; 8 bases map to TRBD2. Trimming at V came to 3 bases and at J to 3 bases, leaving 4 bases not matched to a gene. The CDR3 consists of 15 residues. The germline V gene encodes CDR1 SEHNR and CDR2 FQNEAQ (reference sequence). The DNA for the CDR3 is TGTGCCAGCAGCTTCCGACTAGCGTTCTACAATGAGCAGTTCTTC. Protein: CASSFRLAFYNEQFF.

The chain employs TRBV5-6 and TRBJ2-7; 7 nucleotides line up with TRBD1. CDR1 is SGHDT, CDR2 YYEEEE, per germline. Trimming took 4 bases from V and 2 from J; bases not matched to a gene: 6. The CDR3 extends over 14 amino acids. In DNA form, the CDR3 reads TGTGCCAGCAGCCCGACAGGGTTACCCTACGAGCAGTACTTC. Amino acid sequence: CASSPTGLPYEQYF.

V gene TRBV28 combines with J gene TRBJ2-7; TRBD1 is a possible D gene (8 bases). Trimming removed 5 bases at V and 5 bases at J, with 19 bases between. Germline-derived CDR1 and CDR2 are MDHEN and SYDVKM. The CDR3 runs to 15 residues. The CDR3 is CASSPAGDRTHEQYF. CDR3 in DNA: TGTGCCAGCAGTCCCGCGGGGGACAGGACCCACGAGCAGTACTTC. Full variable domain (remainder filled in from reference TRBV28 and TRBJ2-7): DVKVTQSSRYLVKRTGEKVFLECVQDMDHENMFWYRQDPGLGLRLIYFSYDVKMKEKGDIPEGYSVSREKKERFSLILESASTNQTSMYLCASSPAGDRTHEQYFGPGTRLTVT.

The gene calls are TRBV7-2 and TRBJ2-5, with TRBD2 as a possible D gene (6 bases). Germline CDR1 SGHTA, CDR2 FQGNSA. Trimming pared 3 bases from V and 2 bases from J, leaving 13 bases between. There are 15 residues in the CDR3. The CDR3 DNA sequence: TGTGCCAGCAGCTTGCAGGTGGGGGGTCAAGAGACCCAGTACTTC. It codes for CASSLQVGGQETQYF. Full variable domain (outside the CDR3, taken from reference TRBV7-2 and TRBJ2-5): GAGVSQSPSNKVTEKGKDVELRCDPISGHTALYWYRQSLGQGLEFLIYFQGNSAPDKSGLPSDRFSAERTGGSVSTLTIQRTQQEDSAVYLCASSLQVGGQETQYFGPGTRLLVL.

The V and J genes are TRBV18 and TRBJ2-6, with 9 bases identical to TRBD1. Germline assignment: CDR1 KGHSH and CDR2 LQKENI. This CDR3 contains 20 residues. V was clipped by 3 bases and J by 0 bases; unmatched bases: 12. CDR3 in amino acids: CASSPQVDTGGDSGANVLTF. CDR3 nucleotide sequence: TGTGCCAGCTCACCCCAGGTAGATACAGGGGGCGACTCTGGGGCCAACGTCCTGACTTTC. Looking up the rest from reference TRBV18 and TRBJ2-6 gives the full variable domain: NAGVMQNPRHLVRRRGQEARLRCSPMKGHSHVYWYRQLPEEGLKFMVYLQKENIIDESGMPKERFSAEFPKEGPSILRIQQVVRGDSAAYFCASSPQVDTGGDSGANVLTFGAGSRLTVL.

V usage is TRBV14 and J usage is TRBJ2-1; TRBD2 aligns across 12 bases. After removal of 1 base from V and 7 bases from J, the junction contained 5 bases not matched to a gene. Per germline, CDR1 SGHDN and CDR2 FVKESK. CDR3 size: 16 residues. CDR3 in amino acids: CASSQALAGGRNEQFF. In nucleotides, the CDR3 is TGTGCCAGCAGCCAAGCGCTAGCGGGGGGGCGTAATGAGCAGTTCTTC.

The genes are TRBV19 and TRBJ2-7; a weak D match, TRBD1 (5 bases). Trimming cost V 5 bases and J 6 bases, with 17 bases left between them. The CDR3 totals 14 residues. Germline CDR1 is LNHDA and CDR2 is SQIVND (reference sequence). The CDR3 nucleotides read TGTGCCAGTAGTGTGACAGTCGGCAGAGCCGAGCAGTACTTC. Its protein is CASSVTVGRAEQYF.

V is TRBV11-2 and J is TRBJ2-5; TRBD2 agrees at 7 bases. The ends lost 0 bases at V and 7 bases at J; junction bases unmatched: 5. This CDR3 spans 14 amino acids. Germline loops: CDR1 SGHAT, CDR2 FQNNGV. As DNA, the CDR3 is TGTGCCAGCAGCTTAGAGGTGGGGAGGGGGACCCAGTACTTC. This encodes CASSLEVGRGTQYF.

The rearrangement links TRBV7-8 to TRBJ2-7; possible D gene TRBD1, 5 bases. Trimming removed 0 bases from V and 4 bases from J, with 7 bases in between. Germline V CDR1 and CDR2: SGHVS, FQNEAQ. This CDR3 is 13 amino acids long. For the CDR3, the DNA is TGTGCCAGCAGCTTAGCGCAGGGTTACGAGCAGTACTTC. It translates to CASSLAQGYEQYF. The whole variable domain, filled in from reference TRBV7-8 and TRBJ2-7, reads GAGVSQSPRYKVAKRGQDVALRCDPISGHVSLFWYQQALGQGPEFLTYFQNEAQLDKSGLPSDRFFAERPEGSVSTLKIQRTQQEDSAVYLCASSLAQGYEQYFGPGTRLTVT.

This clone was seen a single time. V usage is TRBV5-5 and J usage is TRBJ1-5; TRBD1 is a possible D gene (5 bases). Between the trimmed V and J ends, which lost 0 bases and 5 bases, there was a span of 9 bases. Germline V gene data show CDR1 as SGHKS and CDR2 as YYEKEE (reference sequence). The CDR3 runs 14 residues. The CDR3 DNA is TGTGCCAGCAGCTTGGTGGGGGGGGATCAGCCCCAGCATTTT. Its protein is CASSLVGGDQPQHF.

In nucleotides, the CDR3 is TGTGCCAGCAGCTTTCGGAGTTACAATGAGCAGTTCTTC. Its protein product is CASSFRSYNEQFF. V gene TRBV5-6 combines with J gene TRBJ2-1; no clear D gene. This CDR3 has 13 amino acids. Germline-derived CDR1 and CDR2 are SGHDT and YYEEEE. Trimming pared 2 bases from V and 4 bases from J, leaving 7 bases between.

The chain has TRBV15 and TRBJ1-2; TRBD1 matches 12 bases. The CDR3 is made up of 16 amino acids. Germline V gives CDR1 LNHNV, CDR2 YYDKDF (reference sequence). The V and J ends lost 3 bases and 8 bases, in that order; junction bases with no gene match: 10. Here the CDR3 reads CATSRGTGGDLKGYTF. CDR3 DNA: TGTGCCACCAGCAGGGGGACAGGGGGCGATTTGAAGGGCTACACCTTC.

This clone was picked up a small number of times. The chain recombines TRBV29-1 with TRBJ1-1; TRBD1 might be the D (5 bases). The germline CDR1 and CDR2 sequences are SQVTM and ANQGSEA. V was cut by 4 bases and J by 5 bases, with 26 bases left in between. The CDR3 is made up of 17 amino acids. The CDR3 region is CSVVPDTADGGVTEAFF. CDR3 nucleotide sequence: TGCAGCGTTGTACCCGACACGGCGGACGGGGGGGTAACTGAAGCTTTCTTT.

The gene calls are TRBV20-1 and TRBJ1-6, with 8 bases identical to TRBD1. The CDR3 sequence is 17 residues long. Germline V gene sequence: CDR1 DFQATT, CDR2 SNEGSKA (reference sequence). Germline trimming cut 3 bases from V and 0 bases from J; bases unmatched to any gene: 7. The CDR3 DNA reads as TGCAGTGCTAGTGTCAGGACAGGGAGCTCCTATAATTCACCCCTCCACTTT. Amino acids: CSASVRTGSSYNSPLHF.

This clone was seen once. A read error is likely, as this CDR3 ends without the conserved phenylalanine or tryptophan. The DNA is left out, because the CDR3 cannot be placed on it with certainty; the CDR3 is given as TCRdb lists it. The gene calls are TRBV24-1 and TRBJ1-6. Per the germline V gene, CDR1 is KGHDR and CDR2 is SFDVKD. The CDR3 length equals 9 residues, ends included. The CDR3 sequence is CATSEAGGL.